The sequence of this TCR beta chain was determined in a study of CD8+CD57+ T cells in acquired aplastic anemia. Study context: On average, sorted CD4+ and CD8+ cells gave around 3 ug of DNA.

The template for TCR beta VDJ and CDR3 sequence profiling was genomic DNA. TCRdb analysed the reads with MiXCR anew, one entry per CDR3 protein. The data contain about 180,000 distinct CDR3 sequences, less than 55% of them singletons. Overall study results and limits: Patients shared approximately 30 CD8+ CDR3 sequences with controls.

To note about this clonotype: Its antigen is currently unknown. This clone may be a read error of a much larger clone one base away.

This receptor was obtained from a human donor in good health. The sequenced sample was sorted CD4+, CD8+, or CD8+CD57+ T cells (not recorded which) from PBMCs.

The CDR3: CASRRNRGQNPLF. The CDR3 nucleotides are TGTGCCAGCAGGAGGAACAGGGGGCAAAACCCTCTCTTT. V usage is TRBV5-4 and J usage is TRBJ1-1; 9 nucleotides line up with TRBD1. The CDR3 loop spans 13 amino acids. CDR1 and CDR2 (germline): SGHNT, YYREEE (reference sequence).